A selection of T cell receptor beta chains follows, all from one sample in a study of blood T cell repertoires in COVID-19. The method was immunoSEQ multiplex PCR; TCRdb's version includes in-frame clones alone and lacks a portion of them. The table has around 310,000 clones, roughly 90% seen once. Sequenced sample: PBMCs or T cells enriched from blood (not recorded which). Every receptor here comes from a young woman who had recovered from COVID-19. Both conserved end residues are part of each CDR3. The D gene is left open where the match is weak.

j_call d_call cdr3_length v_call cdr3_aa
TRBJ1-6 NA 18 TRBV4-3 CASSQDYLLYSRGSPLHF
TRBJ2-1 NA 14 TRBV5-4 CASSLTSSYNEQFF
TRBJ2-3 TRBD2 16 TRBV5-4 CASSLALAGRTDTQYF
TRBJ2-5 NA 16 TRBV9 CASSVRAGPWGETQYF
TRBJ2-3 TRBD2 16 TRBV3-1/TRBV3-2 CASSQVGVAGSDTQYF
TRBJ1-1 NA 15 TRBV11-2 CASSPRSGSDTEAFF
TRBJ2-3 TRBD2 16 TRBV5-1 CASSLGLAGDLLTQYF
TRBJ1-1 NA 16 TRBV4-1 CASSHRRGDPNTEAFF
TRBJ1-2 NA 15 TRBV9 CASSVGGQGTYGYTF
TRBJ2-2 NA 15 TRBV6-5 CASREGRANTGELFF
TRBJ2-7 TRBD2 14 TRBV6-5 CASRGGMLTYEQYF
TRBJ2-1 TRBD2 16 TRBV19 CATSRTSGTTYNEQFF
TRBJ1-6 NA 15 TRBV18 CASSPATGLNSPLHF
TRBJ2-1 NA 14 TRBV10-3 CAISERVGENEQFF
TRBJ2-1 TRBD2 15 TRBV2 CASRPGTSGMVGEFF
TRBJ2-1 NA 17 TRBV5-1 CASSPSGAGAKGGEQFF
TRBJ2-3 NA 14 TRBV5-1 CASSFAQSTDTQYF
TRBJ2-7 NA 16 TRBV27 CASSFSPYPGGSEQYF
TRBJ1-1 NA 13 TRBV3-1/TRBV3-2 CATQQSLNTEAFF
TRBJ1-1 TRBD1 13 TRBV6-5 CASKPGTGTEAFF
TRBJ1-5 NA 16 TRBV6-5 CASSYGRWGRNQPQHF
TRBJ2-1 TRBD2 15 TRBV15 CATTLWPSGNNEQFF
TRBJ1-4 TRBD1 14 TRBV29-1 CSVDPGQGSEKLFF
TRBJ2-2 NA 16 TRBV7-2 CASSQGLLINTGELFF
TRBJ1-3 NA 14 TRBV30 CAWNKDLWGNTIYF
TRBJ2-4 NA 16 TRBV7-9 CASSRRGGLAKNIQYF
TRBJ1-5 TRBD1 15 TRBV27 CASSMGQETGGDQHF